What follows describes a single TCR beta chain. Its antigen is unknown. This sample was taken from a study of cytomegalovirus exposure and HLA in healthy donors. Study results and limitations: When analyzed later, a missense DCLRE1C variant was found to be linked to TCR beta V- and J-gene trimming. Solely CMV serostatus was available to characterize immune exposure.

This CDR3 is built from 15 residues. Germline V CDR1 and CDR2: SGHDN, FVKESK. V lost 1 base and J 4 bases, leaving 13 bases between the germline ends. It was with 60 Vbeta and 13 Jbeta primers that the PCR ran. The table came from immunoSEQ multiplex PCR; TCRdb's copy has only in-frame clones and leaves some out. The profile shows about 160,000 clones, about four fifths of them singletons. This TCR was recovered from a human donor in good health. Sequencing was done on a sample of PBMCs. The rearrangement uses TRBV14 and TRBJ1-2; D gene unclear. DNA of the CDR3: TGTGCCAGCAGCCAAGCTCCACAGCCTGGCTATGGCTACACCTTC. Amino acid sequence: CASSQAPQPGYGYTF. Full variable domain (outside the CDR3, taken from reference TRBV14 and TRBJ1-2): EAGVTQFPSHSVIEKGQTVTLRCDPISGHDNLYWYRRVMGKEIKFLLHFVKESKQDESGMPNNRFLAERTGGTYSTLKVQPAELEDSGVYFCASSQAPQPGYGYTFGSGTRLTVV.